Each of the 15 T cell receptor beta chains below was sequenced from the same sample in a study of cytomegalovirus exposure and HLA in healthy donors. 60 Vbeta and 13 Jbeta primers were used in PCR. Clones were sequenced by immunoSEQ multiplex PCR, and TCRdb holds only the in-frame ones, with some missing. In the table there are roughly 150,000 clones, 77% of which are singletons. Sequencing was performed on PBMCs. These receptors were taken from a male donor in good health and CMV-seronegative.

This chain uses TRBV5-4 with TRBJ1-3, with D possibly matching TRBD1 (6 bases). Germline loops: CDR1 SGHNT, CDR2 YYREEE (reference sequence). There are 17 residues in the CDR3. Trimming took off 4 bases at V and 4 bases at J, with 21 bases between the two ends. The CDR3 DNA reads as TGTGCCAGCAGCGACCGAGGGGGGGGTTGGGGCGGAAACACCATATATTTT. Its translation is CASSDRGGGWGGNTIYF. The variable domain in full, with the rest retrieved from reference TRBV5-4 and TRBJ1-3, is ETGVTQSPTHLIKTRGQQVTLRCSSQSGHNTVSWYQQALGQGPQFIFQYYREEENGRGNFPPRFSGLQFPNYSSELNVNALELDDSALYLCASSDRGGGWGGNTIYFGEGSWLTVV.

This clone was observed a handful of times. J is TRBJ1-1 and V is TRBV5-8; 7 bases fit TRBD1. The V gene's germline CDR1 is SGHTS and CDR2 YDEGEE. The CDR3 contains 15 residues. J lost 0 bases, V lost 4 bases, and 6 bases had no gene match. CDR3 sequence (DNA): TGTGCCAGCAGCCAATGGACAGGATTGAACACTGAAGCTTTCTTT. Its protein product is CASSQWTGLNTEAFF.

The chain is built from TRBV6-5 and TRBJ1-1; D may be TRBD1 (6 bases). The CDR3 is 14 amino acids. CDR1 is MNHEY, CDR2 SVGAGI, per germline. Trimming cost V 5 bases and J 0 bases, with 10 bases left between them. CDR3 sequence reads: CASSGQTMNTEAFF. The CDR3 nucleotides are TGTGCCAGCAGTGGACAGACGATGAACACTGAAGCTTTCTTT.

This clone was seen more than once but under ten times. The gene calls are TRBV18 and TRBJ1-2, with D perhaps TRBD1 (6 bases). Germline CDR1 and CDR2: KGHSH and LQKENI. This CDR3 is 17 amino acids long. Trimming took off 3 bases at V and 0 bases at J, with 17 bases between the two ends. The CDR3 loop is CASSPQQGRYSNYGYTF. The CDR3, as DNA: TGTGCCAGCTCACCCCAACAGGGTCGGTATTCTAACTATGGCTACACCTTC.

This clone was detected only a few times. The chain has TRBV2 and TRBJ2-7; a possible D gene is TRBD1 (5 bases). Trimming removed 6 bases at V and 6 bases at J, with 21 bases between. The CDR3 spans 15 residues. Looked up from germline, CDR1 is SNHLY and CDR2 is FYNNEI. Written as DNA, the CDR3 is TGTGCCAGCAGCCCGGACGGCAGAGTGGGGCCCGAGCAGTACTTC. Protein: CASSPDGRVGPEQYF.

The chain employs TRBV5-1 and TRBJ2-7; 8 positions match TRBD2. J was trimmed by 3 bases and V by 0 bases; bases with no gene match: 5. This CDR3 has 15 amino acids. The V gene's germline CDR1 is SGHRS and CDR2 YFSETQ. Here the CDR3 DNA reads TGCGCCAGCAGCTTGGCGGGAGGGGGGATCTACGAGCAGTACTTC. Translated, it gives CASSLAGGGIYEQYF.

CDR3 DNA sequence: TGTGCCAGCAGCCAAACCCGGAGAGAACAAGAGACCCAGTACTTC. Amino acid sequence: CASSQTRREQETQYF. The V and J genes are TRBV4-2 and TRBJ2-5; D uncertain. Looked up from germline, CDR1 is LGHNA and CDR2 is YNFKEQ. The V end was cut by 2 bases, the J end by 2 bases, with 12 bases between. The CDR3 runs to 15 residues.

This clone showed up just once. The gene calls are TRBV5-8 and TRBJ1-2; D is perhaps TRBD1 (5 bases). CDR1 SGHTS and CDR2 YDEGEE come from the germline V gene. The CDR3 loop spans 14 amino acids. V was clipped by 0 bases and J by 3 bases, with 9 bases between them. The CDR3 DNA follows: TGTGCCAGCAGCTTGGGGGACTGGGACTATGGCTACACCTTC. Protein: CASSLGDWDYGYTF.

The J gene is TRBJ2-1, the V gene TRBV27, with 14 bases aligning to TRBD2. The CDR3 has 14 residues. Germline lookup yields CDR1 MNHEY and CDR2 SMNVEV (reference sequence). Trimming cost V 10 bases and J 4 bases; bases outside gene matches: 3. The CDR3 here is CATRTSGRYNEQFF. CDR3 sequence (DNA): TGTGCCACCAGGACTAGCGGGAGGTACAATGAGCAGTTCTTC.

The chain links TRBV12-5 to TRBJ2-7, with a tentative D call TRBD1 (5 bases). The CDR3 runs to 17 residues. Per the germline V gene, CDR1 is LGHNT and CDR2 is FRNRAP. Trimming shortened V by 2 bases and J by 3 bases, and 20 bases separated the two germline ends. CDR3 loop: CASGLSLLGQGFYEQYF. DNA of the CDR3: TGTGCTAGTGGTTTGTCACTTCTAGGGCAGGGCTTCTACGAGCAGTACTTC.

The CDR3 bases are TGTGCCAGCAGCTTAGGGGGGGCTAACTATGGCTACACCTTC. Translated, it gives CASSLGGANYGYTF. The chain recombines TRBV7-8 with TRBJ1-2; tentatively, D is TRBD1 (5 bases). Germline lookup yields CDR1 SGHVS and CDR2 FQNEAQ. Trimming removed 1 base from V and 0 bases from J, with 6 bases in between. This CDR3 has 14 residues.

CDR3: CASSPQGAPEKLFF. The CDR3 DNA reads TGTGCCAGCTCACCACAGGGGGCGCCTGAAAAACTGTTTTTT. The V gene is TRBV18, the J gene TRBJ1-4; 7 bases fit TRBD1. The CDR3 loop spans 14 amino acids. The V segment lost 1 base and the J segment 7 bases; nucleotides outside the gene matches: 3. The germline V gene has CDR1 KGHSH and CDR2 LQKENI.

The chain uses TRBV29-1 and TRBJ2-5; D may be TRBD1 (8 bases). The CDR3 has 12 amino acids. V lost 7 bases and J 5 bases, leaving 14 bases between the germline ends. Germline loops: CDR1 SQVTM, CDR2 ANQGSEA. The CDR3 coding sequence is TGCAGCGCTGGACAGGGAGGGGAGACCCAGTACTTC. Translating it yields CSAGQGGETQYF.

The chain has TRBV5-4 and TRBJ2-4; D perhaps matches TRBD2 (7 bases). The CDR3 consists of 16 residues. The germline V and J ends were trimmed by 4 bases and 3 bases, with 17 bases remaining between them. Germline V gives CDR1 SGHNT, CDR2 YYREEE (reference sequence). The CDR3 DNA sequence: TGTGCCAGCAGCGCCCCCGCGGGGGCCCTCAAAAACATTCAGTACTTC. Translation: CASSAPAGALKNIQYF.

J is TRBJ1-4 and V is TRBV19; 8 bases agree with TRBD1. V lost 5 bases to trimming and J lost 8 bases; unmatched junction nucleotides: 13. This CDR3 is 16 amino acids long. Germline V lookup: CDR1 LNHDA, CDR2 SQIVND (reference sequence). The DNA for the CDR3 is TGTGCCAGTAGTCCGTTACTGGACAGGGTGAGCGAAAAACTGTTTTTT. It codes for CASSPLLDRVSEKLFF. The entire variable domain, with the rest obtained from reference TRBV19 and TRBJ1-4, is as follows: DGGITQSPKYLFRKEGQNVTLSCEQNLNHDAMYWYRQDPGQGLRLIYYSQIVNDFQKGDIAEGYSVSREKKESFPLTVTSAQKNPTAFYLCASSPLLDRVSEKLFFGSGTQLSVL.